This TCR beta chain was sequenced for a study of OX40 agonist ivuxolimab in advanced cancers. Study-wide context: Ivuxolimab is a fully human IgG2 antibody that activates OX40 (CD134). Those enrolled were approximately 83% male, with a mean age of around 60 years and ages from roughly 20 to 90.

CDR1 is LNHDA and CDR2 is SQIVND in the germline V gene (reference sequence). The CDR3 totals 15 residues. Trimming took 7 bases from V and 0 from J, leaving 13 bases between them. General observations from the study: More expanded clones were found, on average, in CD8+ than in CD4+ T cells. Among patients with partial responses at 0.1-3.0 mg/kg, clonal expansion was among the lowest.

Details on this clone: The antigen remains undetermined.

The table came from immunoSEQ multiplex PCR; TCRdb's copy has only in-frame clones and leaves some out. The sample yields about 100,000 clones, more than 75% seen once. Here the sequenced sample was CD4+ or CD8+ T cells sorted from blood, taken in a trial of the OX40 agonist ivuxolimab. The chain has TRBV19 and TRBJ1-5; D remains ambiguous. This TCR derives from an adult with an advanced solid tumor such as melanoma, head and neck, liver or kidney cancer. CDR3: CASTGQAYSNQPQHF. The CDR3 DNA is TGTGCCAGTACTGGGCAGGCCTATAGCAATCAGCCCCAGCATTTT.